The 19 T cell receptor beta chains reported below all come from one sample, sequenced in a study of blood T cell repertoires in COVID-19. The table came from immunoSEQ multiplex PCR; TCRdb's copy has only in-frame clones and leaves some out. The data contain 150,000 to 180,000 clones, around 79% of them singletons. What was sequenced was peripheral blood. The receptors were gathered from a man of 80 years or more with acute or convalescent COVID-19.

The CDR3 DNA follows: TGTGCCAGCAGTCAGACAGGGGTACGCCAAGAGACCCAGTACTTC. Protein: CASSQTGVRQETQYF. This chain joins TRBV28 and TRBJ2-5; 8 bases map to TRBD1. This CDR3 is built from 15 residues. With 5 bases clipped from V and 1 base from J, the junction kept 6 bases outside the gene matches. In germline, CDR1 is MDHEN, CDR2 SYDVKM.

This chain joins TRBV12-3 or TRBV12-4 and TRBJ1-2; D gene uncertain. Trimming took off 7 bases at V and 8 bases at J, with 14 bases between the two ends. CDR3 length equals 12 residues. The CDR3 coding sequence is TGTGCCAGCAAGGAGGCGGTTAGAGGCTACACCTTC. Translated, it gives CASKEAVRGYTF.

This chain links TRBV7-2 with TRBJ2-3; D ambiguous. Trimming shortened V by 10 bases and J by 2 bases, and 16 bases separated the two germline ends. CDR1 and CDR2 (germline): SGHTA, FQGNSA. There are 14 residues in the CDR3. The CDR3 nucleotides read TGTGCCATAAGCGCGGCAACCTACACAGATACGCAGTATTTT. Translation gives CAISAATYTDTQYF.

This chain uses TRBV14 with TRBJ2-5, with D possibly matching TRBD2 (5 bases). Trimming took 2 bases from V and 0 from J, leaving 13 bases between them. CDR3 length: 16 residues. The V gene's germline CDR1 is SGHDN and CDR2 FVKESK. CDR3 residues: CASSQPGLANQETQYF. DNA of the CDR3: TGTGCCAGCAGCCAACCTGGACTGGCAAACCAAGAGACCCAGTACTTC.

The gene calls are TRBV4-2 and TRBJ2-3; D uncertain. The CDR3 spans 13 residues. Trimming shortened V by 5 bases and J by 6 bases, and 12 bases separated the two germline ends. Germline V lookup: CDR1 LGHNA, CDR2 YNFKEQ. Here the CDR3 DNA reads TGTGCCAGCAGCTCCCGCGCTGGTGATACGCAGTATTTT. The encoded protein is CASSSRAGDTQYF.

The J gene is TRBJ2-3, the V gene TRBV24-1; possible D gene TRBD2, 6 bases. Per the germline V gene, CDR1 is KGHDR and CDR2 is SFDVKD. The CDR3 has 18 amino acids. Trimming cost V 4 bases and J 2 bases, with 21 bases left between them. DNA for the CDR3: TGTGCCACCAGTGAGCCGCCCCGTGGGGGGTTTCTCACAGATACGCAGTATTTT. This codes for CATSEPPRGGFLTDTQYF.

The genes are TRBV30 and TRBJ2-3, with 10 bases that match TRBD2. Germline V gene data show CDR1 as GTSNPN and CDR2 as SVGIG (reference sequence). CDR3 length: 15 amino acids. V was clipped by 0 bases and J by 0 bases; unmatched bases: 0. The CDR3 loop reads CAWSVLAGSTDTQYF. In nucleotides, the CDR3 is TGTGCCTGGAGTGTACTAGCGGGGAGCACAGATACGCAGTATTTT.

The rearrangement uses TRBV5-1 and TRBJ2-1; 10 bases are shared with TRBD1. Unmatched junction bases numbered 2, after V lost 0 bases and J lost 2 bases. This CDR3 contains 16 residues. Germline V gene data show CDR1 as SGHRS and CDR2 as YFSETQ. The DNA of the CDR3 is TGCGCCAGCAGCTTGGGACAGGGGGCTGCCTACAATGAGCAGTTCTTC. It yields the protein CASSLGQGAAYNEQFF.

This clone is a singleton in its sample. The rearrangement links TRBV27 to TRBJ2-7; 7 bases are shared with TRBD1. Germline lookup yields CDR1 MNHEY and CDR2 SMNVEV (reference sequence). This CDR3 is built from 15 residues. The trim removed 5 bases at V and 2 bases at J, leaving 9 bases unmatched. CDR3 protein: CASSPRTGFAYEQYV. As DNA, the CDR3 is TGTGCCAGCAGTCCCAGGACAGGCTTTGCCTACGAGCAGTACGTC.

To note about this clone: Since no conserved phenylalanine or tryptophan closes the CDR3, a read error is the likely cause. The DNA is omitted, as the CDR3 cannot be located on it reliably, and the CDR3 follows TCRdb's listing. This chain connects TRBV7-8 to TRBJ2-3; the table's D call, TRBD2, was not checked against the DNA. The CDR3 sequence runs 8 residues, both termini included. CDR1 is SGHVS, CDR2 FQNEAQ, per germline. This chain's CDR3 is CASSLGEY.

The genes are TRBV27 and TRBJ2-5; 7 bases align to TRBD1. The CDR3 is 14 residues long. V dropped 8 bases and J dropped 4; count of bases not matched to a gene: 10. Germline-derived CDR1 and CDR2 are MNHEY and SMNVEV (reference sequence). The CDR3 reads CASGRVDRPETQYF. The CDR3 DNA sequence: TGTGCCAGCGGAAGAGTGGACAGGCCAGAGACCCAGTACTTC.

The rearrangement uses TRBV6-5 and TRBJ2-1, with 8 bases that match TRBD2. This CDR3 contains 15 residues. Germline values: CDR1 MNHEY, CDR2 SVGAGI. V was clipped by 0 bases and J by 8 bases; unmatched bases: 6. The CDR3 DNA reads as TGTGCCAGCAGTTACTCTAGCGGGGCCGTGGATGAGCAGTTCTTC. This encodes CASSYSSGAVDEQFF.

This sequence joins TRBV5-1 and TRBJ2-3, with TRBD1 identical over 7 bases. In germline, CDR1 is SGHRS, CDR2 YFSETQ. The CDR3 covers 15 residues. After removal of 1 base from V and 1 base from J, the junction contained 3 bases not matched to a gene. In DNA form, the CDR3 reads TGCGCCAGCAGCTTGTCGGGGACAGGCACAGATACGCAGTATTTT. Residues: CASSLSGTGTDTQYF.

The chain's CDR3 is CASAQGPQMGYTF. In DNA, the CDR3 is TGTGCCAGCGCCCAGGGGCCCCAGATGGGCTACACCTTC. The chain links TRBV11-1 to TRBJ1-2; tentatively, D is TRBD1 (6 bases). Trimming shortened V by 8 bases and J by 8 bases, and 18 bases separated the two germline ends. Germline V gives CDR1 SGHAT, CDR2 FQDESV (reference sequence). This CDR3 comprises 13 residues.

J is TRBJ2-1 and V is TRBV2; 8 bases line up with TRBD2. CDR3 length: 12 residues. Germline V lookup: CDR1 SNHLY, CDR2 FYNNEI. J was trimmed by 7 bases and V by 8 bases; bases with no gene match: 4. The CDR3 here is CASEGTSNEQFF. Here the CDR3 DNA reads TGTGCCAGCGAGGGGACTAGTAATGAGCAGTTCTTC.

The CDR3 sequence is CASSLQGFGTDTQYF. For the CDR3, the DNA is TGTGCCAGCAGTTTACAGGGCTTCGGCACAGATACGCAGTATTTT. The gene calls are TRBV27 and TRBJ2-3; the D gene is possibly TRBD1 (5 bases). The CDR3 totals 15 residues. Germline V gene data show CDR1 as MNHEY and CDR2 as SMNVEV (reference sequence). V shed 2 bases and J shed 1 base, with 10 bases lying between them.

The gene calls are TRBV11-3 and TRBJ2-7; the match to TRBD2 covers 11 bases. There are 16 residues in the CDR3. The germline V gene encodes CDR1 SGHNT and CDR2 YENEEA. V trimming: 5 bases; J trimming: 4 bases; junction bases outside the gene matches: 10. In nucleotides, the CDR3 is TGTGCCAGCAGCCGCGGGGGGACTAGCGGTTCTTACGAGCAGTACTTC. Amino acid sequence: CASSRGGTSGSYEQYF.

The CDR3 region is CASSQASEKLFF. The CDR3 nucleotides are TGTGCCAGCAGCCAAGCCTCTGAAAAACTGTTTTTT. The rearrangement links TRBV3-1 (or the pseudogene TRBV3-2) to TRBJ1-4, with D unresolved. The germline V gene encodes CDR1 LGHDT and CDR2 YNNKEL (reference sequence). The V and J ends lost 1 base and 7 bases respectively, with 4 bases between them. The CDR3 loop spans 12 amino acids.

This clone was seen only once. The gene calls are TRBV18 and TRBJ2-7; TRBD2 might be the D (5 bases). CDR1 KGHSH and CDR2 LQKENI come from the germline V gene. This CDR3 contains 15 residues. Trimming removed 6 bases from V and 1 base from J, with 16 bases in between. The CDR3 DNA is TGTGCCAGCTCCACGGCGGGCTCCGAATCCTACGAGCAGTACTTC. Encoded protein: CASSTAGSESYEQYF.